This T cell receptor (beta chain) is from a study of blood T cell repertoires in COVID-19. Overall study: Samples representing acute and convalescent COVID-19 were sourced from the United States, Italy and Spain. Sample material is recorded as cDNA or gDNA derived from T cells, B-cell-depleted T cells, or PBMCs.

Authors' processing steps: Estimation of nucleated cell counts relied on the amplification of reference gene primers. Generated by immunoSEQ multiplex PCR, the TCRdb table keeps only in-frame clones and is missing some. V, J and clone size were drawn from that table, and D and trimming were deduced from the DNA. The sample lists fewer than 95,000 clones, about two thirds occurring once. This CDR3 comprises 14 residues. The germline CDR1 and CDR2 sequences are WSHSY and SAAADI. Between the trimmed V and J ends, which lost 6 bases and 0 bases, there was a span of 6 bases. This receptor was identified in an elderly woman with acute or convalescent COVID-19. Sequenced sample: peripheral blood. The chain employs TRBV10-2 and TRBJ1-6; D perhaps matches TRBD1 (5 bases). In DNA form, the CDR3 reads TGCGCCAGCAGGCAGGGCTCCTATAATTCACCCCTCCACTTT. This encodes CASRQGSYNSPLHF.